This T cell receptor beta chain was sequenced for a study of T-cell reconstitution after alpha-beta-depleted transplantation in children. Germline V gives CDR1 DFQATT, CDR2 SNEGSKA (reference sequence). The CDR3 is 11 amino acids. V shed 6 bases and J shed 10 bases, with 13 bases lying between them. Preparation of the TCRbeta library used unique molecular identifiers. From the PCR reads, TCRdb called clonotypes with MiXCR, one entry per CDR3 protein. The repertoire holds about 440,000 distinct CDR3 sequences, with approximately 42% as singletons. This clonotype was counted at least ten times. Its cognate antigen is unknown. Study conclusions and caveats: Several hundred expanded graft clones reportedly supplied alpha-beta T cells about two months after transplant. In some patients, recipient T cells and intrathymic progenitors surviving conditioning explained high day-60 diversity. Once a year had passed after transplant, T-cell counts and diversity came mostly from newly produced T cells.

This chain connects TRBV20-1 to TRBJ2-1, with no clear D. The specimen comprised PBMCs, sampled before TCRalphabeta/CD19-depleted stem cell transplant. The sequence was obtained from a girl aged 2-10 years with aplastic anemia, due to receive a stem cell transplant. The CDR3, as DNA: TGCAGTGCGATTTCGGTGGGGGAGCAGTTCTTC. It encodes CSAISVGEQFF.